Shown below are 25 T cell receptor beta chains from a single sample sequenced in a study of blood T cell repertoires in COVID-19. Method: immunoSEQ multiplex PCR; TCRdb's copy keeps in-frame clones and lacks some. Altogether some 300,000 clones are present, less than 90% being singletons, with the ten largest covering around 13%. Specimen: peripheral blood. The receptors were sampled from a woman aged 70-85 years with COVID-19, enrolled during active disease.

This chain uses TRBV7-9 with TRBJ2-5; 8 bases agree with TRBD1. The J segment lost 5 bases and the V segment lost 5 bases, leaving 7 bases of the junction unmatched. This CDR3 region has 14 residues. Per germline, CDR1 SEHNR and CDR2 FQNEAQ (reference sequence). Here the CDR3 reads CASSPPDRDETQYF. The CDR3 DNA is TGTGCCAGCAGCCCGCCGGACAGGGATGAGACCCAGTACTTC.

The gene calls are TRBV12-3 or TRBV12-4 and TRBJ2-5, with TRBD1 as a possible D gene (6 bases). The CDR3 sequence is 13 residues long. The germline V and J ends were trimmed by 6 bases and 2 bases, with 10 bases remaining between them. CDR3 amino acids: CASSPGTQETQYF. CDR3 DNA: TGTGCCAGCAGCCCCGGGACACAAGAGACCCAGTACTTC.

The CDR3 sequence is CASSRPTSGVSGELFF. CDR3 sequence (DNA): TGTGCCAGCTCACGCCCTACTAGCGGGGTCTCCGGGGAGCTGTTTTTT. V usage is TRBV18 and J usage is TRBJ2-2, with TRBD2 matching 10 bases. Trimming removed 4 bases from V and 6 bases from J; junction bases left unmatched: 8. The length of the CDR3 is 16 residues. The germline CDR1 and CDR2 sequences are KGHSH and LQKENI.

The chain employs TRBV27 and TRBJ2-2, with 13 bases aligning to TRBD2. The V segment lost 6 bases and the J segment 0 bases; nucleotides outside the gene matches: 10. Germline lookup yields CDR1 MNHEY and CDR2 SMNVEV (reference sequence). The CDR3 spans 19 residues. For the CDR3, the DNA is TGTGCCAGCAGCCCTACGGGACTAGCGGGGTTTACGAACACCGGGGAGCTGTTTTTT. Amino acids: CASSPTGLAGFTNTGELFF.

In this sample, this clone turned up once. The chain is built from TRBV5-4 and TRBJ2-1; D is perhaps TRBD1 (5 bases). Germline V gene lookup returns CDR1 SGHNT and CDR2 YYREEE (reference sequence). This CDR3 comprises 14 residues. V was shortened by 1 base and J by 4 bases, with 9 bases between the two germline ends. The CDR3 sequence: CASSLQGRYNEQFF. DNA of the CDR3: TGTGCCAGCAGCTTGCAGGGTCGGTACAATGAGCAGTTCTTC.

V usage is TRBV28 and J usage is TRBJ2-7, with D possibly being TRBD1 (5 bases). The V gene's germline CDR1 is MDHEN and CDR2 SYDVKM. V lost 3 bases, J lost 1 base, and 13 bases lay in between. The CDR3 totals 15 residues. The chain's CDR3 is CASSFDQGSSYEQYF. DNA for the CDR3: TGTGCCAGCAGTTTTGACCAGGGCTCGTCCTACGAGCAGTACTTC.

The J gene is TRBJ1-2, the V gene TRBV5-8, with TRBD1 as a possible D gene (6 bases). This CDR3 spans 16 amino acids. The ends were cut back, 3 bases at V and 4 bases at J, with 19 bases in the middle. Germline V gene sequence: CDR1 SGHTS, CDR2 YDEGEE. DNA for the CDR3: TGTGCCAGCAGCTCAGCTCAACAGGGTCCGGGCTATGGCTACACCTTC. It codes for CASSSAQQGPGYGYTF.

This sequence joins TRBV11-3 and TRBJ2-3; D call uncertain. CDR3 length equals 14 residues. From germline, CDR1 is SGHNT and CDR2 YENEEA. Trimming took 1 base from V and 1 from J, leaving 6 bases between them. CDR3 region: CASSLGPGTDTQYF. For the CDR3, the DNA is TGTGCCAGCAGCTTAGGTCCAGGCACAGATACGCAGTATTTT.

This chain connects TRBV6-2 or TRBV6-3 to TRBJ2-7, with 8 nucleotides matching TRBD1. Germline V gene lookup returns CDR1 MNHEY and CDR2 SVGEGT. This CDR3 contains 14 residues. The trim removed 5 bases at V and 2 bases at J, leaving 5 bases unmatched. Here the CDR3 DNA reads TGTGCCAGCAGTGAGGACAGGGATACCTACGAGCAGTACTTC. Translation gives CASSEDRDTYEQYF.

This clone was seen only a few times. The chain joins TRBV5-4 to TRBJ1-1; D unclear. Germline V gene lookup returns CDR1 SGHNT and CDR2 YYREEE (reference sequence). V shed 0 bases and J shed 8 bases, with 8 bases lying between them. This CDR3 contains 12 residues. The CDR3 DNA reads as TGTGCCAGCAGCTTGGTTGGGAGGGAAGCTTTCTTT. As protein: CASSLVGREAFF.

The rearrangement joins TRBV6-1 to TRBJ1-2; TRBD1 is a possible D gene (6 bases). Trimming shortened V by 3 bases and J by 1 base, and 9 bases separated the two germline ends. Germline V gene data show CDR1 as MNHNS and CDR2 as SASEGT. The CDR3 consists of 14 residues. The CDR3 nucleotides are TGTGCCAGCAGTGACCAGGGGCTTAACTATGGCTACACCTTC. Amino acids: CASSDQGLNYGYTF.

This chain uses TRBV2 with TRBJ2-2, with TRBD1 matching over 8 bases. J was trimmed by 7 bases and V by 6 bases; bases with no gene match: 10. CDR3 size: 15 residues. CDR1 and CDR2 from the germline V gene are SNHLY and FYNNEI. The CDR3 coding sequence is TGTGCCAGCAGAGGCGAGACAGGGGTTGTCGGGGAGCTGTTTTTT. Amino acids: CASRGETGVVGELFF.

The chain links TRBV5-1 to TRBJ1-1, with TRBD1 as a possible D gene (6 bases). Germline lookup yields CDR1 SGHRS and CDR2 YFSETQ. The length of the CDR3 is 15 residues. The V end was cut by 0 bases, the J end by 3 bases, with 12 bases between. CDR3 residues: CASSLDPGADTEAFF. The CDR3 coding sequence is TGCGCCAGCAGCTTGGATCCAGGGGCGGACACTGAAGCTTTCTTT.

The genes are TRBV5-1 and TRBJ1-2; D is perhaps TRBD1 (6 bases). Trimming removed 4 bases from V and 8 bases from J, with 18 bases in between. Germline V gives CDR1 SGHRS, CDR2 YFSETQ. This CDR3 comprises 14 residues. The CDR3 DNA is TGCGCCAGCAGCCCTAATAACGGGGGGCAAGGCTACACCTTC. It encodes CASSPNNGGQGYTF.

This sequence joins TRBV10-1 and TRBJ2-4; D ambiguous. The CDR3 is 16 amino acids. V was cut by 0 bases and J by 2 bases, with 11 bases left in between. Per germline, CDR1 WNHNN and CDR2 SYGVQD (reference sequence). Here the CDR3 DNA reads TGCGCCAGCAGTGAGTCGAACTGGGCCACCAAAAACATTCAGTACTTC. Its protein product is CASSESNWATKNIQYF.

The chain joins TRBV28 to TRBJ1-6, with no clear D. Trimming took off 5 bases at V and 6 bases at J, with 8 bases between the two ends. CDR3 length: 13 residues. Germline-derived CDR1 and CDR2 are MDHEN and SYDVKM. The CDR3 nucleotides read TGTGCCAGCAGTCTTCTCTCTAATTCACCCCTCCACTTT. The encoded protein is CASSLLSNSPLHF.

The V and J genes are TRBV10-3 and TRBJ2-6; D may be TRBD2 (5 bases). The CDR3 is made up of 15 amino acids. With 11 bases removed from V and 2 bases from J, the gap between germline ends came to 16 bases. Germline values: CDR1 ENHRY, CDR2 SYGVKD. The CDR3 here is CAARTSGAGANVLTF. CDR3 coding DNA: TGTGCCGCGCGAACGTCCGGGGCTGGGGCCAACGTCCTGACTTTC.

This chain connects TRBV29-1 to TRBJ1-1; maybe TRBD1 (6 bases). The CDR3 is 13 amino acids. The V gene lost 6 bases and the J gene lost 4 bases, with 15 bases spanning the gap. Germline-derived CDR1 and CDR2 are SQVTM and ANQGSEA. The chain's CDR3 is CSVSATGSTEAFF. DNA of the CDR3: TGCAGCGTCTCAGCCACAGGGTCCACTGAAGCTTTCTTT.

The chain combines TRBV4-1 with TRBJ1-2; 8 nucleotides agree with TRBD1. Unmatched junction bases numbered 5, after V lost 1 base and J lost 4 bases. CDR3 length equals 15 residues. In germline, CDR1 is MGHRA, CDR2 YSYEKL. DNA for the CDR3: TGCGCCAGCAGCCAAGGGACAGGGTCGGTCTATGGCTACACCTTC. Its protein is CASSQGTGSVYGYTF.

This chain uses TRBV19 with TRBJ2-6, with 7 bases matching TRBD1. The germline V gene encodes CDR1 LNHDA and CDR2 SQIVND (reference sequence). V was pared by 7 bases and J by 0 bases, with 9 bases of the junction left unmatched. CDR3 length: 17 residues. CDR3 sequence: CASTPVTGHSGANVLTF. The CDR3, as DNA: TGTGCCAGTACCCCCGTGACAGGGCACTCTGGGGCCAACGTCCTGACTTTC.

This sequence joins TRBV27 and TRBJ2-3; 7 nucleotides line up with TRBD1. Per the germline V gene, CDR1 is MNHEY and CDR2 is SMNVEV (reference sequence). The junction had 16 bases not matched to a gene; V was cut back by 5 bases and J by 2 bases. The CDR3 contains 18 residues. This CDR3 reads CASSPRPDRFYPTDTQYF. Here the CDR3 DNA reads TGTGCCAGCAGTCCAAGGCCGGACAGGTTCTATCCCACAGATACGCAGTATTTT.

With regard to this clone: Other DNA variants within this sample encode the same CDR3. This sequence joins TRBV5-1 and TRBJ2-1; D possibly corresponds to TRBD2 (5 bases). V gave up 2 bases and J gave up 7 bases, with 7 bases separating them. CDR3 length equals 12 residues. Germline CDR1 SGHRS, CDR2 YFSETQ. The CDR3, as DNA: TGCGCCAGCAGCTTAGGCGGGAATGAGCAGTTCTTC. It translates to CASSLGGNEQFF.

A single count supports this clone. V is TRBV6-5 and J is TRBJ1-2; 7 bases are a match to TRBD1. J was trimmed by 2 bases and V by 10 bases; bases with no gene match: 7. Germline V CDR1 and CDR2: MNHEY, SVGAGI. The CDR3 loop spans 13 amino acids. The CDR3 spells CAIYGDSNYGYTF. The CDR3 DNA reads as TGTGCCATCTATGGGGACAGCAACTATGGCTACACCTTC.

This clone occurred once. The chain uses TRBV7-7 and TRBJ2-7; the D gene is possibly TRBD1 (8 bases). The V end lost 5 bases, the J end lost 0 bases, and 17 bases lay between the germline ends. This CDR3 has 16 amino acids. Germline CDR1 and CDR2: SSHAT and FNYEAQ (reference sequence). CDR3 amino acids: CASSPGQGGTSYEQYF. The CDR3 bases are TGTGCCAGCAGCCCAGGACAGGGAGGGACCTCCTACGAGCAGTACTTC.

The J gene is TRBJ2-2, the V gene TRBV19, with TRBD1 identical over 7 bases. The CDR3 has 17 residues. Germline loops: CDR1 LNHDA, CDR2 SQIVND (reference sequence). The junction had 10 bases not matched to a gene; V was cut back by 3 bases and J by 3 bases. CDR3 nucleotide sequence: TGTGCCAGTAGTATCTCCAGAGGACAGGTTGACACCGGGGAGCTGTTTTTT. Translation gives CASSISRGQVDTGELFF.